A single TCR beta chain is shown here with its context. The clone's antigen remains unknown. Base qualities are not at hand, and no much larger clone is one base apart. The CDR3 regions of human TCRbeta chains were analyzed by immunosequencing. In the paper's pipeline: TCRs in the repertoires were compared against a reference library of SARS-CoV-2-specific TCRs that had been generated with the MIRA antigen-specificity platform. Breadth was defined as the fraction of unique TCRs that were SARS-CoV-2-associated. Depth was defined as the fraction of total T cells that were SARS-CoV-2-associated. Each spike-specific TCR was assigned to its reactive spike region and to a CD4 or CD8 class using the MIRA data. Log10-transformed breadth and depth values were compared by one-way ANOVA with Sidak's multiple comparisons tests. Entries here come from immuneACCESS through TCRdb and include only in-frame sequences with V and J called. Some clones fail to appear in such tables; in the studies checked, an unresolved V gene covers under half of the shortfall, and the cause of the remainder is unknown. V, J and clone size derive from that table, while D and trimming were established from the DNA sequence. The sample has more than 100,000 clones on record, less than 95% of them singletons. The ten largest clones capture about 5% of the sample.

The sample originates from a study of T cell responses to AZD1222 COVID-19 vaccine (TCRdb year 2021). At the level of the whole study: Because spike-specific TCR depth and breadth did not differ between the two schedules, AZD1222 recipients who got a second dose at roughly 4 weeks were pooled with those who got a second dose at roughly 12 weeks. TCR sequencing was performed for 230 to 250 trial participants, of whom about 200 were given two doses of AZD1222 and around 25 were given two doses of MenACWY control vaccine. Trial participants were enrolled by age into 18-55, 56-69 and 70-plus year subgroups, with 148, 28 and 57 TCR-sequenced participants respectively. The study at large found these results: Because no samples from the day 14 peak response were available, repertoires could be characterized only after the peak T cell response. After two AZD1222 doses, both the breadth and the depth of spike-specific TCRs were significantly higher than at day 0 and than in MenACWY recipients. Vaccine-associated CD4 TCRs spanned the whole spike protein, with dominant responses in regions 160-218 and 743-854. Most participants were white British and females outnumbered males, and the authors suggested that clonal diversity may have been underestimated. The 56-69-year group was small, and its depth increase did not reach significance, likely because of low power. Reportedly, close to half of the unique spike-specific TCRs recognized epitopes lying outside the regions that are mutated in the B.1.351 and B.1.1.7 variants. Conclusions about previously exposed vaccinees are limited because only 5 or 6 AZD1222 recipients were SARS-CoV-2 seropositive at baseline.

The sample's time point label, in plain terms: baseline before first vaccination. The vaccinee samples were drawn from two UK trials, COV001 and COV002, one of which was a single-blind randomized controlled phase 2/3 trial testing AZD1222 (ChAdOx1 nCoV-19) in healthy adults. For TCRbeta chain sequencing, PBMC samples from trial participants were taken at day 0 and at day 28 after the second dose. Taken from cysteine to phenylalanine, the CDR3 has 14 residues. The DNA shown is the 42-base CDR3, in frame from base 1. V is shortened by 7 bases, J by 6 bases, and the region joining them spans 18 bases. The germline V gene specifies SGHVS as CDR1 and FNYEAQ as CDR2.

The TCR sequence derives from an adult in good health. The starting material was peripheral blood, obtained on day 0 of AZD1222 vaccination. The sequence links TRBV7-6 to TRBJ1-2, with a weak D call of TRBD1 (6 bases match). CDR3 reads: CASTRTVEGDGYTF. The DNA sequence follows: TGTGCCAGCACCAGGACAGTGGAAGGGGATGGCTACACCTTC.